A single sample gave rise to the 31 T cell receptor beta chains below, sequenced in a study of cytomegalovirus exposure and HLA in healthy donors. Primers: 60 Vbeta forward and 13 Jbeta reverse. Sequencing used immunoSEQ multiplex PCR; TCRdb keeps in-frame clones, though not all of them. The sample consists of 130,000 to 150,000 clones, around 76% of them appearing once. The sample taken for sequencing was PBMCs. The origin of the receptors is a male donor in good health and CMV-seronegative.

V usage is TRBV4-2 and J usage is TRBJ2-1; 8 positions match TRBD2. The CDR3 is 15 residues long. V trimming: 0 bases; J trimming: 8 bases; junction bases outside the gene matches: 6. CDR1 is LGHNA and CDR2 is YNFKEQ in the germline V gene. The CDR3 DNA reads as TGTGCCAGCAGCCAAGAGGGGACTAGGATGGATGAGCAGTTCTTC. It translates to CASSQEGTRMDEQFF.

The chain combines TRBV2 with TRBJ1-5, with D perhaps TRBD1 (5 bases). Germline V CDR1 and CDR2: SNHLY, FYNNEI. The V gene lost 2 bases and the J gene lost 6 bases, with 14 bases spanning the gap. The CDR3 runs to 15 residues. The DNA for the CDR3 is TGTGCCAGCAGTGAAAGTCAGGGCAGGGCTCAGCCCCAGCATTTT. Its protein product is CASSESQGRAQPQHF. Using reference TRBV2 and TRBJ1-5 for the parts outside the CDR3, the full variable domain is EPEVTQTPSHQVTQMGQEVILRCVPISNHLYFYWYRQILGQKVEFLVSFYNNEISEKSEIFDDQFSVERPDGSNFTLKIRSTKLEDSAMYFCASSESQGRAQPQHFGDGTRLSIL.

The V call is TRBV27, the J call TRBJ1-3; TRBD1 is a possible D gene (6 bases). V was clipped by 5 bases and J by 1 base, with 18 bases between them. The CDR3 is made up of 17 amino acids. Germline V CDR1 and CDR2: MNHEY, SMNVEV (reference sequence). The CDR3 loop is CASSPGTNRPSGNTIYF. In nucleotides, the CDR3 is TGTGCCAGCAGTCCGGGGACAAACAGACCTTCTGGAAACACCATATATTTT.

This clone has just a few counts. The genes are TRBV27 and TRBJ1-4, with D possibly matching TRBD1 (5 bases). CDR3 length: 14 amino acids. V lost 0 bases to trimming and J lost 8 bases, with 10 bases between them. Germline V CDR1 and CDR2: MNHEY, SMNVEV (reference sequence). This CDR3 reads CASSLSGVREKLFF. CDR3 coding DNA: TGTGCCAGCAGTTTATCAGGGGTTCGGGAAAAACTGTTTTTT.

The rearrangement uses TRBV29-1 and TRBJ2-7; 10 bases match TRBD2. The CDR3 is 16 amino acids. Per germline, CDR1 SQVTM and CDR2 ANQGSEA. The V and J ends lost 0 bases and 5 bases, in that order; junction bases with no gene match: 10. The CDR3 sequence is CSVEDGVAGGGDEQYF. The CDR3 nucleotides are TGCAGCGTTGAAGATGGCGTAGCGGGAGGTGGAGACGAGCAGTACTTC.

This chain uses TRBV28 with TRBJ2-7; D uncertain. V lost 4 bases and J 6 bases, leaving 10 bases between the germline ends. The CDR3 length is 12 residues. The germline V gene has CDR1 MDHEN and CDR2 SYDVKM. This chain's CDR3 is CASSSTTVEQYF. Written as DNA, the CDR3 is TGTGCCAGCAGTTCGACAACCGTCGAGCAGTACTTC.

J is TRBJ2-7 and V is TRBV18; D might be TRBD2 (5 bases). The germline V and J ends were trimmed by 6 bases and 5 bases, with 11 bases remaining between them. The CDR3 is 12 amino acids. Per the germline V gene, CDR1 is KGHSH and CDR2 is LQKENI. The CDR3 nucleotides are TGTGCCAGCTCCCCCCGGGATGACGAGCAGTACTTC. Translating gives CASSPRDDEQYF. The variable domain in full, completed from reference TRBV18 and TRBJ2-7, reads NAGVMQNPRHLVRRRGQEARLRCSPMKGHSHVYWYRQLPEEGLKFMVYLQKENIIDESGMPKERFSAEFPKEGPSILRIQQVVRGDSAAYFCASSPRDDEQYFGPGTRLTVT.

This clone occurred a few times. This rearrangement joins TRBV7-2 to TRBJ2-5; TRBD2 matches at 13 bases. Looked up from germline, CDR1 is SGHTA and CDR2 is FQGNSA. CDR3 length: 14 residues. V gave up 5 bases and J gave up 11 bases; unmatched junction bases: 8. This chain's CDR3 is CASSPGLAGTQQYF. The CDR3 region has the DNA TGTGCCAGCAGCCCGGGACTAGCGGGAACTCAACAGTACTTC. Drawing the rest from reference TRBV7-2 and TRBJ2-5, the complete variable domain is GAGVSQSPSNKVTEKGKDVELRCDPISGHTALYWYRQSLGQGLEFLIYFQGNSAPDKSGLPSDRFSAERTGGSVSTLTIQRTQQEDSAVYLCASSPGLAGTQQYFGPGTRLLVL.

The chain combines TRBV9 with TRBJ1-1, with 8 bases identical to TRBD1. The germline gives CDR1 SGDLS, CDR2 YYNGEE. CDR3 length: 14 residues. The ends lost 2 bases at V and 6 bases at J; junction bases unmatched: 6. CDR3 coding DNA: TGTGCCAGCAGCGTTCAGGGGGCCGGCGCTGAAGCTTTCTTT. It specifies CASSVQGAGAEAFF.

This chain joins TRBV4-2 and TRBJ1-2, with 10 positions matching TRBD1. Germline V gives CDR1 LGHNA, CDR2 YNFKEQ. The CDR3 covers 16 residues. The V and J ends lost 4 bases and 7 bases, in that order; junction bases with no gene match: 12. In nucleotides, the CDR3 is TGTGCCAGCAGCCCAGGACCGAGACAGGGGGCGCGTGGCTACACCTTC. It is translated as CASSPGPRQGARGYTF.

This chain connects TRBV30 to TRBJ1-2; D is possibly TRBD1 (6 bases). V lost 8 bases, J lost 8 bases, and 18 bases lay in between. CDR3 length: 12 residues. Germline CDR1 and CDR2: GTSNPN and SVGIG (reference sequence). The CDR3 protein is CAGRQEKRGYTF. The CDR3 DNA reads as TGTGCCGGAAGACAGGAAAAGAGGGGCTACACCTTC.

The chain uses TRBV27 and TRBJ1-4; 10 bases line up with TRBD1. Unmatched junction bases numbered 5, after V lost 3 bases and J lost 7 bases. Germline V lookup: CDR1 MNHEY, CDR2 SMNVEV (reference sequence). This CDR3 spans 15 amino acids. The CDR3 DNA reads TGTGCCAGCAGTTTGTCCGGACAGGGGGTTGAAAAACTGTTTTTT. This sequence encodes CASSLSGQGVEKLFF.

In this sample, this clone turned up once. The chain employs TRBV7-8 and TRBJ1-4; 9 bases are shared with TRBD1. CDR1 is SGHVS, CDR2 FQNEAQ, per germline. The CDR3 length is 14 residues. With 3 bases clipped from V and 6 bases from J, the junction kept 2 bases outside the gene matches. CDR3 sequence reads: CASSFGTGYEKLFF. The CDR3 DNA reads as TGTGCCAGCAGCTTCGGGACAGGGTATGAAAAACTGTTTTTT. Supplemented by reference TRBV7-8 and TRBJ1-4, the full variable domain reads GAGVSQSPRYKVAKRGQDVALRCDPISGHVSLFWYQQALGQGPEFLTYFQNEAQLDKSGLPSDRFFAERPEGSVSTLKIQRTQQEDSAVYLCASSFGTGYEKLFFGSGTQLSVL.

Details on this clone: Other DNA sequences in the same sample also yield this CDR3. This chain uses TRBV5-1 with TRBJ1-5, with TRBD1 matching 9 bases. CDR1 is SGHRS, CDR2 YFSETQ, per germline. V gave up 2 bases and J gave up 4 bases; unmatched junction bases: 4. CDR3 length equals 15 residues. The CDR3 loop reads CASSLTGTGNQPQHF. CDR3 DNA sequence: TGCGCCAGCAGCTTAACCGGGACAGGGAATCAGCCCCAGCATTTT.

V and J are TRBV15 and TRBJ1-3, with D possibly being TRBD1 (5 bases). This CDR3 region has 15 residues. Trimming pared 5 bases from V and 4 bases from J, leaving 15 bases between. CDR1 and CDR2 (germline): LNHNV, YYDKDF (reference sequence). CDR3 amino acids: CATSRDRGTGNTIYF. The CDR3 nucleotides are TGTGCCACCAGCCGCGACCGGGGGACCGGAAACACCATATATTTT. The full variable domain, rest sourced from reference TRBV15 and TRBJ1-3, is DAMVIQNPRYQVTQFGKPVTLSCSQTLNHNVMYWYQQKSSQAPKLLFHYYDKDFNNEADTPDNFQSRRPNTSFCFLDIRSPGLGDTAMYLCATSRDRGTGNTIYFGEGSWLTVV.

J is TRBJ2-1 and V is TRBV4-2; TRBD1 matches 7 bases. The ends lost 1 base at V and 2 bases at J; junction bases unmatched: 2. The germline CDR1 and CDR2 sequences are LGHNA and YNFKEQ. The CDR3 has 15 amino acids. This chain's CDR3 is CASSQVGQTYNEQFF. Here the CDR3 DNA reads TGTGCCAGCAGCCAAGTGGGACAGACCTACAATGAGCAGTTCTTC.

The chain couples TRBV9 to TRBJ1-2, with 11 nucleotides matching TRBD1. Germline V CDR1 and CDR2: SGDLS, YYNGEE. The CDR3 is 15 residues long. V lost 3 bases, J lost 8 bases, and 9 bases stayed unmatched. The chain's CDR3 is CASSGRDRGTGGYTF. CDR3 bases: TGTGCCAGCAGCGGTCGGGACAGGGGGACGGGGGGCTACACCTTC. The full variable domain, with the rest looked up from reference TRBV9 and TRBJ1-2, is DSGVTQTPKHLITATGQRVTLRCSPRSGDLSVYWYQQSLDQGLQFLIQYYNGEERAKGNILERFSAQQFPDLHSELNLSSLELGDSALYFCASSGRDRGTGGYTFGSGTRLTVV.

The V and J genes are TRBV7-9 and TRBJ2-7, with D unclear. Germline CDR1 is SEHNR and CDR2 is FQNEAQ (reference sequence). With 5 bases removed from V and 3 bases from J, the gap between germline ends came to 8 bases. The CDR3 totals 12 residues. The CDR3 loop is CASSLDNYEQYF. The CDR3 DNA follows: TGTGCCAGCAGCCTAGACAACTACGAGCAGTACTTC.

The chain has TRBV9 and TRBJ2-3; 7 positions agree with TRBD1. CDR3 length equals 16 residues. V shed 2 bases and J 2 bases; nucleotides not matched to a gene: 8. Germline loops: CDR1 SGDLS, CDR2 YYNGEE. For the CDR3, the DNA is TGTGCCAGCAGCGTCGACAGGGCGGACCTCACAGATACGCAGTATTTT. Its protein is CASSVDRADLTDTQYF.

The genes are TRBV5-1 and TRBJ1-4, with D uncertain. CDR1 is SGHRS, CDR2 YFSETQ, per germline. With 1 base removed from V and 0 bases from J, the gap between germline ends came to 7 bases. The CDR3 is 15 residues long. CDR3 DNA sequence: TGCGCCAGCAGCTTGATGGCAGCAACTAATGAAAAACTGTTTTTT. Its translation: CASSLMAATNEKLFF.

The V call is TRBV25-1, the J call TRBJ2-7; a weak D match, TRBD2 (7 bases). With 6 bases removed from V and 6 bases from J, the gap between germline ends came to 21 bases. Germline loops: CDR1 MGHDK, CDR2 SYGVNS. This CDR3 has 15 residues. The CDR3 loop is CASRGEGGRIGEQYF. For the CDR3, the DNA is TGTGCCAGCAGGGGAGAGGGGGGGCGGATTGGCGAGCAGTACTTC.

Worth noting for this clone: A read error may produce the germline difference seen at one junction end. This sequence joins TRBV7-9 and TRBJ2-7; 10 bases match TRBD2. Germline lookup yields CDR1 SEHNR and CDR2 FQNEAQ (reference sequence). The CDR3 loop spans 19 amino acids. The CDR3 here is CSSSFLASGSPRASYEQYF. Written as DNA, the CDR3 is TGTTCCAGCAGCTTTCTGGCTAGCGGGAGTCCTCGGGCATCCTACGAGCAGTACTTC.

The chain carries TRBV10-3 and TRBJ2-2; 13 bases agree with TRBD2. Trimming removed 7 bases from V and 6 bases from J; junction bases left unmatched: 5. Germline CDR1 reads ENHRY; CDR2 reads SYGVKD. The CDR3 covers 15 residues. CDR3 sequence: CAINGLAGDAGELFF. In DNA, the CDR3 is TGTGCCATCAACGGACTAGCGGGAGACGCCGGGGAGCTGTTTTTT.

The V call is TRBV11-2, the J call TRBJ2-2; the match to TRBD1 covers 9 bases. Germline V lookup: CDR1 SGHAT, CDR2 FQNNGV. After removal of 5 bases from V and 0 bases from J, the junction contained 4 bases not matched to a gene. CDR3 length: 16 residues. This CDR3 is CASSRQGGANTGELFF. The CDR3 DNA follows: TGTGCCAGCAGCAGACAGGGGGGGGCGAACACCGGGGAGCTGTTTTTT.

This clone has just a few counts. The J gene is TRBJ1-4, the V gene TRBV7-9; 12 bases agree with TRBD1. The CDR3 consists of 15 residues. Germline lookup yields CDR1 SEHNR and CDR2 FQNEAQ (reference sequence). V was pared by 2 bases and J by 7 bases, with 2 bases of the junction left unmatched. The CDR3 nucleotides are TGTGCCAGCAGCTTAAGGGGACAGGGGGCTGAAAAACTGTTTTTT. Protein sequence: CASSLRGQGAEKLFF.

This sequence joins TRBV10-3 and TRBJ2-1, with a possible D match to TRBD2 (6 bases). V shed 0 bases and J shed 9 bases, with 12 bases lying between them. The CDR3 extends over 14 amino acids. Looked up from germline, CDR1 is ENHRY and CDR2 is SYGVKD. CDR3 bases: TGTGCCATCAGTGAGTCTTACGGGGGAGGTGAGCAGTTCTTC. The encoded protein is CAISESYGGGEQFF.

This clone has just a few counts. This sequence joins TRBV6-1 and TRBJ2-7; 10 bases are shared with TRBD1. The CDR3 runs to 13 residues. Germline trimming cut 6 bases from V and 3 bases from J; bases unmatched to any gene: 2. CDR1 MNHNS and CDR2 SASEGT come from the germline V gene. The CDR3 DNA reads TGTGCCAGCAGCCGGGACAGGGGCTACGAGCAGTACTTC. This codes for CASSRDRGYEQYF.

The chain couples TRBV10-2 to TRBJ2-3; 8 nucleotides match TRBD2. The CDR3 contains 13 residues. V trimming: 8 bases; J trimming: 1 base; junction bases outside the gene matches: 2. The germline V gene encodes CDR1 WSHSY and CDR2 SAAADI. The CDR3 protein is CASLTSGTDTQYF. CDR3 sequence (DNA): TGCGCCAGCTTGACTAGCGGCACAGATACGCAGTATTTT.

The J gene is TRBJ2-5, the V gene TRBV5-1; 9 nucleotides line up with TRBD1. This CDR3 has 14 residues. Germline V gives CDR1 SGHRS, CDR2 YFSETQ. With V trimmed by 0 bases and J by 5 bases, 2 bases remained unmatched. CDR3 amino acids: CASSLGQGEETQYF. CDR3 DNA sequence: TGCGCCAGCAGCTTGGGACAGGGGGAGGAGACCCAGTACTTC.

The chain combines TRBV7-9 with TRBJ1-2, with D uncertain. Per germline, CDR1 SEHNR and CDR2 FQNEAQ (reference sequence). The CDR3 runs to 14 residues. V was trimmed by 5 bases and J by 1 base, leaving 11 bases between them. The CDR3 bases are TGTGCCAGCAGCCAGCGGACGCATAACTATGGCTACACCTTC. Translating gives CASSQRTHNYGYTF.

This chain uses TRBV19 with TRBJ1-5, with no clear D. This CDR3 is 15 amino acids long. Germline CDR1 reads LNHDA; CDR2 reads SQIVND (reference sequence). V was shortened by 5 bases and J by 11 bases, with 22 bases between the two germline ends. As DNA, the CDR3 is TGTGCCAGTAGTCCGCGAACTGACACCTCCATGACCCAGCATTTT. Translated, it gives CASSPRTDTSMTQHF.